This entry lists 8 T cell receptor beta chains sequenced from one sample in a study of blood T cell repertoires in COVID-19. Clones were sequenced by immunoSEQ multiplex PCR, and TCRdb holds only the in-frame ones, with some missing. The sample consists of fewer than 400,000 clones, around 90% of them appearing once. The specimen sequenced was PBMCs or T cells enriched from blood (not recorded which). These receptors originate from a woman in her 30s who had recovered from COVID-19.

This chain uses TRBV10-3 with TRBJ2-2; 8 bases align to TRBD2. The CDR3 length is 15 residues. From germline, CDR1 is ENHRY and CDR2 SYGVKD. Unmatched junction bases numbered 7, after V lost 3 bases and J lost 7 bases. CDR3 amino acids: CAISDGTRRGGELFF. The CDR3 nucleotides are TGTGCCATCAGTGATGGGACTAGGAGGGGCGGGGAGCTGTTTTTT.

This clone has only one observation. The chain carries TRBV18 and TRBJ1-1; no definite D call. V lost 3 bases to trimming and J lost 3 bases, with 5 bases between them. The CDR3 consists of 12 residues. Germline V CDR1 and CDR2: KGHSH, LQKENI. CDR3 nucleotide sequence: TGTGCCAGCTCACCGCGATACACTGAAGCTTTCTTT. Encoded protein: CASSPRYTEAFF.

Written as DNA, the CDR3 is TGCAGCGTTCTGTCGCAACAGGAGAACTATGGCTACACCTTC. It yields the protein CSVLSQQENYGYTF. J is TRBJ1-2 and V is TRBV29-1, with TRBD1 as a possible D gene (5 bases). This CDR3 is built from 14 residues. Germline V lookup: CDR1 SQVTM, CDR2 ANQGSEA. Between the trimmed V and J ends, which lost 5 bases and 2 bases, there was a span of 15 bases.

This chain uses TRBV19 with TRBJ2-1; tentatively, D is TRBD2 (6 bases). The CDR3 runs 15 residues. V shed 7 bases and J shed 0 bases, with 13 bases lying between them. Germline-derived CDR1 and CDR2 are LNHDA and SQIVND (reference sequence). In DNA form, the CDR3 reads TGTGCCAGTATGGGGGGACCCGACTCCTACAATGAGCAGTTCTTC. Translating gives CASMGGPDSYNEQFF.

CDR3: CATSVSGGEQFF. The CDR3 nucleotides are TGTGCCACCAGTGTGTCGGGTGGTGAGCAGTTCTTC. The chain has TRBV24-1 and TRBJ2-1; no reliable D call. Germline CDR1 KGHDR, CDR2 SFDVKD. This CDR3 region has 12 residues. V was clipped by 5 bases and J by 9 bases, with 10 bases between them.

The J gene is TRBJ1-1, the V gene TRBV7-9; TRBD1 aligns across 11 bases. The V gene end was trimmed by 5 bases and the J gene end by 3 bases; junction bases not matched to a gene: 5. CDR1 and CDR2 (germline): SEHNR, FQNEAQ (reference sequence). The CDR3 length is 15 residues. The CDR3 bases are TGTGCCAGCAGCCCCAGGACAGGGGGCTACACTGAAGCTTTCTTT. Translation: CASSPRTGGYTEAFF. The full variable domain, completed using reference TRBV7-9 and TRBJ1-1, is DTGVSQNPRHKITKRGQNVTFRCDPISEHNRLYWYRQTLGQGPEFLTYFQNEAQLEKSRLLSDRFSAERPKGSFSTLEIQRTEQGDSAMYLCASSPRTGGYTEAFFGQGTRLTVV.

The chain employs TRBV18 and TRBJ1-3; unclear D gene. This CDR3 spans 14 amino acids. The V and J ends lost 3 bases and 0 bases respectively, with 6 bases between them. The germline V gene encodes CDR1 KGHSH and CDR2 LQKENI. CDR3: CASSPGPSGNTIYF. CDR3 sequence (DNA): TGTGCCAGCTCACCGGGCCCCTCTGGAAACACCATATATTTT.

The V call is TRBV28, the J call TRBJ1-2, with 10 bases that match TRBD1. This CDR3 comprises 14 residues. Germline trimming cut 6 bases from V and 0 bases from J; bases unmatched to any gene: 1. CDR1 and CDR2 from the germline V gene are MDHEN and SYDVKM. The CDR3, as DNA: TGTGCCAGCAGGACAGGGGGCACTAACTATGGCTACACCTTC. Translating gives CASRTGGTNYGYTF.